This T cell receptor beta chain derives from a study of T cell changes during pregnancy in multiple sclerosis. Repertoires were generated with immunoSEQ multiplex PCR, while TCRdb's copy carries only in-frame clones and drops some. The sample lists 100,000 or so clones, about 92% seen once, with more than 0.95% in the top ten. The trim removed 6 bases at V and 1 base at J, leaving 8 bases unmatched. The CDR3 is 17 residues long. Looked up from germline, CDR1 is MDHEN and CDR2 is SYDVKM. The receptor comes from a female donor with multiple sclerosis, enrolled in a pregnancy study. The starting material was peripheral blood, obtained in the second trimester of pregnancy. The V call is TRBV28, the J call TRBJ2-6; TRBD1 matches 8 bases. Here the CDR3 reads CASRPGGPISGANVLTF. The CDR3, as DNA: TGTGCCAGCAGGCCAGGGGGCCCAATTTCTGGGGCCAACGTCCTGACTTTC.